This TCR beta chain was captured by sequencing in a study of human T cells and chemical hapten exposure. General study points: Against controls, expanded TCRs gave rise to significantly more large CDR3 similarity clusters.

The germline V gene has CDR1 SGHTA and CDR2 FQGNSA. This CDR3 has 14 residues. V was pared by 2 bases and J by 5 bases, with 10 bases between. Time point denoted: patch test 3, about 24 weeks after DPC sensitization. Sample treatment: therapeutic diphenylcyclopropenone sensitization with weekly scalp DPC. Blood was collected ahead of every patch test applied. The donor pool consisted of alopecia patients aged 18 to 70 years, considered suitable for DPC. This clonotype appeared many times. The antigen is undetermined. One entry per CDR3 protein, called by TCRdb with MiXCR from the RACE reads. This repertoire shows 95,000 to 150,000 distinct CDR3 sequences, around 11% found once; its top ten account for more than 2%.

The TCR sequence derives from a woman between 45 and 65 years old with alopecia areata. Some clones in this sample may be carry-over from other donors' samples. Specimen: whole blood, collected in connection with sensitization to the hapten diphenylcyclopropenone (DPC). J is TRBJ1-5 and V is TRBV7-2; D may be TRBD1 (5 bases). CDR3 in DNA: TGTGCCAGCAGCTTAAAGGGGCGGGATCAGCCCCAGCATTTT. Translated: CASSLKGRDQPQHF. The variable domain in full, completed from reference TRBV7-2 and TRBJ1-5, reads GAGVSQSPSNKVTEKGKDVELRCDPISGHTALYWYRQSLGQGLEFLIYFQGNSAPDKSGLPSDRFSAERTGGSVSTLTIQRTQQEDSAVYLCASSLKGRDQPQHFGDGTRLSIL.